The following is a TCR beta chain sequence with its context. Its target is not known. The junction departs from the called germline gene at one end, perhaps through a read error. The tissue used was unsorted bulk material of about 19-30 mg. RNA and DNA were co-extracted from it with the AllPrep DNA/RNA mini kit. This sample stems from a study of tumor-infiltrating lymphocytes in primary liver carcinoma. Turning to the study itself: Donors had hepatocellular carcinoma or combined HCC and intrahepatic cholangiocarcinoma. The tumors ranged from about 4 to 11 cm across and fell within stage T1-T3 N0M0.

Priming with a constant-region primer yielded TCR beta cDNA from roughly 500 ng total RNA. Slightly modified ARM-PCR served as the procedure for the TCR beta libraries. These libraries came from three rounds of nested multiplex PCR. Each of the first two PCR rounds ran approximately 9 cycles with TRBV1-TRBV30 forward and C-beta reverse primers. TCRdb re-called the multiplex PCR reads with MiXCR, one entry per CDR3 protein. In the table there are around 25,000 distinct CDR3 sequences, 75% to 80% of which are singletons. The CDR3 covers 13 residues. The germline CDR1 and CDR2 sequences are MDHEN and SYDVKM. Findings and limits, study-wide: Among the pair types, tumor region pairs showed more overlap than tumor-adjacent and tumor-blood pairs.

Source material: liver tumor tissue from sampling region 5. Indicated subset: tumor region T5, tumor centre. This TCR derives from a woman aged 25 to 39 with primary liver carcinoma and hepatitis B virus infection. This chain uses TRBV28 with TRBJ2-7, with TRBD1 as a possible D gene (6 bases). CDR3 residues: CSSSFSQGHEQYF. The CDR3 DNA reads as TGTTCCAGCAGCTTCTCACAGGGACACGAGCAGTACTTC.